The source of this TCR beta chain is a study of blood T cell repertoires in COVID-19. Study information: The United States, Italy and Spain provided the acute and convalescent COVID-19 samples. T cells, B-cell-depleted T cells, or PBMCs provided the cDNA or gDNA that served as material.

Followed over time, Seattle patients had been enrolled while infection was active. The CDR3 contains 16 residues. Germline CDR1 LGHDT, CDR2 YNNKEL (reference sequence). Unmatched junction bases numbered 10, after V lost 3 bases and J lost 8 bases. Authors' analysis steps: Estimation of nucleated cell counts was performed using reference gene primer amplification. TCRdb's copy holds only in-frame clones and misses some; the assay was immunoSEQ multiplex PCR. V, J and clone size reflect that table, while D and trimming were determined from the DNA. The repertoire holds approximately 200,000 clones, more than 75% seen once, with around a sixth in the top ten.

This chain joins TRBV3-1 (or the pseudogene TRBV3-2) and TRBJ1-6, with TRBD1 matching 7 bases. The source of this sequence is a person aged 70 to 85 with COVID-19, enrolled during active disease. The specimen sequenced was peripheral blood. The CDR3: CASSQTTTGPDSPLHF. In nucleotides, the CDR3 is TGTGCCAGCAGCCAGACTACGACAGGGCCGGATTCACCCCTCCACTTT.